The sequence of this TCR beta chain was determined in a study of cytomegalovirus exposure and HLA in healthy donors. Whole-study results and caveats: Most TCR sequences proved rare, with some public TCRs found in many donors. CMV antigen specificity was confirmed in vitro for three CMV-associated chains. Some TCR beta chains (164 of them) were listed as cytomegalovirus-associated.

Using immunoSEQ multiplex PCR, the repertoire was profiled, and TCRdb retains in-frame clones only, with some absent. The sample includes 130,000 to 150,000 clones, roughly four fifths of them seen just once. Points on this clone: Its matching antigen is unknown.

The receptor's source is a woman younger than 45 in good health and CMV-seronegative. The specimen was PBMCs.

In DNA, the CDR3 is TGCGCCAGCAGGCGTGGGACAGGGGCGACTAATGAAAAACTGTTTTTT. Its protein product is CASRRGTGATNEKLFF. The chain joins TRBV10-2 to TRBJ1-4; 10 bases align to TRBD1. CDR1 is WSHSY and CDR2 is SAAADI in the germline V gene. The V and J ends lost 6 bases and 2 bases, in that order; junction bases with no gene match: 6. CDR3 length: 16 residues.